This entry describes one T cell receptor (beta chain). V lost 6 bases and J lost 0; bases outside the gene matches: 6. The CDR3 is 16 residues long. CDR1 and CDR2 from the germline V gene are SGHVS and FNYEAQ. This sample is part of a study of PD-1 blockade in mismatch repair-deficient tumors. Whole-study context: All were previously treated, progressing patients with approximately 12 mismatch repair-deficient cancer types.

The table came from immunoSEQ multiplex PCR; TCRdb's copy has only in-frame clones and leaves some out. This repertoire shows around 10,000 clones, around 85% found once; its top ten account for about 0.97%. The sequencing here drew on PBMCs, taken roughly 46 weeks after starting pembrolizumab. The V call is TRBV7-6, the J call TRBJ2-1; 9 bases are shared with TRBD2. This receptor was taken from an adult with mismatch repair-deficient cancer. The CDR3 protein is CASRRASGNSYNEQFF. CDR3 DNA: TGTGCCAGCAGAAGGGCTAGCGGGAACTCCTACAATGAGCAGTTCTTC.